This entry is about one T cell receptor (beta chain). Sample treatment: oral pan-JAK inhibitor, 5-10 mg twice daily. Lesional scalp tissue (obtained by punch biopsy) and peripheral blood were collected from alopecia areata patients. These data belong to a study of CD8+ T cells in alopecia areata. Following RNA extraction, reverse transcription yielded cDNA that acted as the sequencing template. The method was immunoSEQ multiplex PCR; TCRdb's version includes in-frame clones alone and lacks a portion of them. The sample lists 190,000 or so clones; around 50% were seen once. CDR1 is MNHNS, CDR2 SASEGT, per germline. The V and J ends lost 2 bases and 2 bases respectively, with 17 bases between them. The CDR3 has 17 amino acids.

The clonotype comes from a human donor with alopecia areata. The sequenced sample was CD8+ T cells sorted from blood, obtained at week 24, from a patient treated with tofacitinib. The V and J genes are TRBV6-1 and TRBJ2-3; D is uncertain. The CDR3 DNA follows: TGTGCCAGCAGTGAAATGGGTCAGCAACTCTCCACAGATACGCAGTATTTT. Protein sequence: CASSEMGQQLSTDTQYF.